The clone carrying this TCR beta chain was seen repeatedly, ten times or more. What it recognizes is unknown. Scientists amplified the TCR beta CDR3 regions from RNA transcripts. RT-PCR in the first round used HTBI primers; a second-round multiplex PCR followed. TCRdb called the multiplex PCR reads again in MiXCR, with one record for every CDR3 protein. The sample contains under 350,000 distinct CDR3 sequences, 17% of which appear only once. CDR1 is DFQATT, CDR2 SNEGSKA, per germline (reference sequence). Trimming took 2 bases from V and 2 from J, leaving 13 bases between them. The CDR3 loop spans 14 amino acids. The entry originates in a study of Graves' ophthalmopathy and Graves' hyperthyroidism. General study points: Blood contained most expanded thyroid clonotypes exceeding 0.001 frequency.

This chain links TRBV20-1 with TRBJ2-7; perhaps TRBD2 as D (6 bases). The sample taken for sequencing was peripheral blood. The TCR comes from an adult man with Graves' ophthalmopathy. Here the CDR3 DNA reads TGCAGTGCTAGACCACCGGGAGTAACCTACGAGCAGTACTTC. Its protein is CSARPPGVTYEQYF.